The TCR beta chain under discussion was sequenced for a study of shared clonotypes between healthy human individuals. General study results and limits: The study drew on few donors, limiting represented genetic and exposure-history diversity. Tissues were not sampled, only blood, and their repertoires likely differ.

Unsorted PBMC DNA was sequenced on ten immunoSEQ deep assay plates. Clones were read by immunoSEQ multiplex PCR, and TCRdb kept only the in-frame ones, dropping some. The sample has 400,000 to 600,000 clones, roughly three quarters seen once; the top ten hold approximately 13%. CDR3 length equals 17 residues. Deletions cut 5 bases from V and 0 bases from J, with 17 bases between. Germline CDR1 reads LNHDA; CDR2 reads SQIVND (reference sequence). Of note for this clone: Its antigen is unidentified.

The sequencing input was PBMCs. The origin of this receptor is a woman aged 40 to 50 in good health. Some clones in this sample may be carry-over from other donors' samples. The rearrangement links TRBV19 to TRBJ2-4, with D hard to call. CDR3 in DNA: TGTGCCAGTAGTTTCAGCCGGCCGGGTTTAGCCAAAAACATTCAGTACTTC. Translated, it gives CASSFSRPGLAKNIQYF.